The present T cell receptor beta chain was sequenced within a study of blood T cells in healthy people across ages. Study-wide findings and caveats: Diversity figures based on one million T cells were deemed too low.

This clonotype appeared a few times. What it recognizes is unknown. Looked up from germline, CDR1 is MNHNS and CDR2 is SASEGT. The CDR3 contains 12 residues. Trimming removed 2 bases at V and 4 bases at J, with 3 bases between. The use of a sample-barcoded 5' primer and a J-beta primer mix characterized a second PCR of roughly 6 to 11 cycles. TCRdb called the 5' RACE reads again in MiXCR, with one record for every CDR3 protein. The table includes 650,000 to 1,000,000 distinct CDR3 sequences, around half detected once. Sequencing input: blood. This clonotype was obtained from a man at least 80 years old in good health. The rearrangement links TRBV6-1 to TRBJ2-1; no clear D. CDR3 DNA: TGTGCCAGCAGTGAATCGTACAATGAGCAGTTCTTC. Its protein is CASSESYNEQFF.